This T cell receptor (beta chain) was sequenced in a study of a mutant IDH1 vaccine in newly diagnosed glioma (dated by TCRdb to the early 2020s). In the study overall: In the chemotherapy-containing groups, vaccination started alongside temozolomide cycles, whereas in patients who had radiotherapy alone it started 4-6 weeks after radiotherapy. Of the 30 to 35 treated patients, approximately 60% were male and 37.5% were female, and a mean age of approximately 40 years was recorded. Prior to enrollment, patients had been given standard therapy consisting of radiotherapy alone, temozolomide alone, or radiochemotherapy with temozolomide, with the combination given to most patients. Visit V12 was the week-35 safety follow-up and visit V13 was the week-47 end of study. Peripheral blood samples were drawn at six visits, namely V03 (baseline), V05, V07, V10, V12 and V13. For exploratory analyses, longitudinal TCRB deep sequencing was carried out in 25 treated patients wherever samples were available.

The library was generated by the immunoSEQ multiplex PCR assay. Rearranged TCR beta chain sequences were amplified using the hsTCRB Kit according to the manufacturer's protocol. TCRB libraries were sequenced on an Illumina MiSeq. As for the original processing: The kit vendor's proprietary platform handled demultiplexing, trimming and gene mapping. TCRdb provides this immuneACCESS table in a form limited to in-frame rearrangements. Some clones are lacking; in checked studies, under half of them reflect an unresolved V gene, and why the rest are absent is not known. The V and J calls and clone size are taken from that table; D and trimming were inferred from the DNA. The sample table records 50,000 to 75,000 clones; 74% of these occur just once. Around 4.5% of the sample is in the top ten clones. CDR1 and CDR2, looked up from the germline V gene (reference sequence), are WNHNN and SYGVQD. The cysteine opens and the phenylalanine closes a CDR3 of 18 amino acids. The entry retains the CDR3 DNA only, 54 bases that are in frame from base 1. V lost 0 bases and J lost 7 bases, and the count of bases not matched to a germline gene is 10.

Reading the label with the study, this specimen's time point is: week 35, safety follow-up. Each vaccine dose was 300 ug of a 20-mer mutant IDH1 peptide in Montanide, given subcutaneously with topical imiquimod. Across visits V03 through V10, patients got a total of eight vaccinations, given in weeks 1, 3, 5, 7, 11, 15, 19 and 23. Donors had newly diagnosed WHO grade 3 or 4 IDH1-mutant astrocytomas with loss of nuclear ATRX. The samples were drawn from NOA16, a multicentre, single-arm, open-label phase I trial in Germany that tested a mutant IDH1 peptide vaccine in humans for the first time. Genomic DNA for TCRB sequencing was extracted from EDTA blood using the DNeasy Blood and Tissue Kit. Overall study outcomes, separate from this receptor: Selection of PBMC samples for TCRB deep sequencing was based on availability. Immune responses induced by the vaccine were seen in over 90% of patients across multiple MHC alleles. According to the authors, sample limitations meant that analyses of patient blood samples could not be reproduced. Changes in the top peripheral T cell clonotypes picked up by TCRB sequencing did not appear to be linked to pseudoprogression.

This clone occurred once. The antigen it binds to is not known. Base qualities are not at hand, and no much larger clone is one base apart. The chain couples TRBV10-1 to TRBJ2-2, with 11 central nucleotides matching TRBD1. The sample was PBMCs, taken from a glioma patient whose treatment included an IDH1 peptide vaccine. This sequence originates from a man aged 45 to 65 with glioma. The DNA reads as follows: TGCGCCAGCAGTGAGTCGATAGGACAGGGGGCTTCGGACGGGGAGCTGTTTTTT. It codes for CASSESIGQGASDGELFF.